The 25 T cell receptor beta chains given below trace back to one sample, sequenced in a study of blood T cell repertoires in COVID-19. Method: immunoSEQ multiplex PCR; TCRdb's copy keeps in-frame clones and lacks some. Of about 150,000 clones listed, around 73% are singletons. Material for sequencing was peripheral blood. Every receptor here comes from a man aged 60-69 years who had recovered from COVID-19.

This clone was seen only once. This chain joins TRBV19 and TRBJ1-4; 8 bases map to TRBD1. Trimming took 4 bases from V and 3 from J; bases not matched to a gene: 7. Germline V lookup: CDR1 LNHDA, CDR2 SQIVND (reference sequence). There are 16 residues in the CDR3. CDR3 region: CASSTPQGAANEKLFF. Here the CDR3 DNA reads TGTGCCAGTAGTACTCCGCAGGGGGCGGCTAATGAAAAACTGTTTTTT.

This chain links TRBV28 with TRBJ1-1; no clear D. Germline loops: CDR1 MDHEN, CDR2 SYDVKM. Trimming shortened V by 1 base and J by 10 bases, and 13 bases separated the two germline ends. CDR3 length: 13 residues. The CDR3 spells CASSLYPTPRAFF. CDR3 sequence (DNA): TGTGCCAGCAGTTTATACCCCACGCCGCGAGCTTTCTTT.

This clone turned up a few times. J is TRBJ1-5 and V is TRBV19; TRBD1 might be the D (5 bases). Germline CDR1 and CDR2: LNHDA and SQIVND (reference sequence). There are 14 residues in the CDR3. V was cut by 1 base and J by 3 bases, with 7 bases left in between. The CDR3 coding sequence is TGTGCCAGTAGTATAGTGGGGCCCAATCAGCCCCAGCATTTT. As protein: CASSIVGPNQPQHF.

The V gene is TRBV7-2, the J gene TRBJ2-3, with 14 bases matching TRBD2. J lost 4 bases, V lost 4 bases, and 7 bases had no gene match. CDR1 and CDR2 (germline): SGHTA, FQGNSA. This CDR3 contains 17 residues. Here the CDR3 DNA reads TGTGCCAGCAGCTCGAAGAAGACTAGCGGGGGGGCAGATACGCAGTATTTT. Translating gives CASSSKKTSGGADTQYF.

This clone was found once. The chain uses TRBV5-5 and TRBJ2-4, with 10 nucleotides matching TRBD1. The germline V gene encodes CDR1 SGHKS and CDR2 YYEKEE (reference sequence). The CDR3 length is 19 residues. The V gene end was trimmed by 4 bases and the J gene end by 1 base; junction bases not matched to a gene: 14. CDR3 sequence reads: CASSAGTGATVMAKNIQYF. In nucleotides, the CDR3 is TGTGCCAGCAGCGCGGGGACAGGGGCTACCGTTATGGCCAAAAACATTCAGTACTTC.

As DNA, the CDR3 is TGTGCCAGCAGTCGGCGGGGACAGGGGGGGCCCGGGGAGCTGTTTTTT. As protein: CASSRRGQGGPGELFF. The chain links TRBV6-2 or TRBV6-3 to TRBJ2-2, with 11 bases aligning to TRBD1. V shed 5 bases, J shed 6 bases, and the junction held 8 bases outside the gene matches. This CDR3 region has 16 residues. Germline V gene data show CDR1 as MNHEY and CDR2 as SVGEGT.

V and J are TRBV2 and TRBJ2-2; D perhaps matches TRBD1 (5 bases). The germline V gene encodes CDR1 SNHLY and CDR2 FYNNEI. Trimming removed 4 bases from V and 3 bases from J, with 12 bases in between. CDR3 length equals 15 residues. CDR3 loop: CASSGGRSHTGELFF. As DNA, the CDR3 is TGTGCCAGCAGTGGGGGCAGGTCCCACACCGGGGAGCTGTTTTTT. The full variable domain, its missing parts supplied by reference TRBV2 and TRBJ2-2, is EPEVTQTPSHQVTQMGQEVILRCVPISNHLYFYWYRQILGQKVEFLVSFYNNEISEKSEIFDDQFSVERPDGSNFTLKIRSTKLEDSAMYFCASSGGRSHTGELFFGEGSRLTVL.

The CDR3 spells CASSLYKGSNNEQFF. DNA for the CDR3: TGTGCCAGCAGTCTTTACAAGGGGTCAAACAATGAGCAGTTCTTC. This chain joins TRBV6-5 and TRBJ2-1, with D possibly TRBD1 on 5 matching bases. V was pared by 5 bases and J by 5 bases, with 16 bases between. CDR1 and CDR2 (germline): MNHEY, SVGAGI. The CDR3 extends over 15 amino acids.

The CDR3 DNA reads TGTGCCAGCAGTAAAGGGACTAGCGGATCTTACAATGAGCAGTTCTTC. It codes for CASSKGTSGSYNEQFF. The J gene is TRBJ2-1, the V gene TRBV6-1; 11 bases map to TRBD2. This CDR3 has 16 residues. V shed 5 bases, J shed 4 bases, and the junction held 7 bases outside the gene matches. From germline, CDR1 is MNHNS and CDR2 SASEGT.

The chain joins TRBV4-3 to TRBJ2-2, with a possible D match to TRBD2 (7 bases). There are 16 residues in the CDR3. Germline CDR1 reads LGHNA; CDR2 reads YSLEER. V dropped 0 bases and J dropped 5 bases, with 13 bases sitting between them. The CDR3 DNA reads TGCGCCAGCAGCCAAGAGTACGGGGGGCAGACCGGGGAGCTGTTTTTT. Protein product: CASSQEYGGQTGELFF.

This clone was detected a few times. The rearrangement joins TRBV5-1 to TRBJ2-5, with TRBD1 matching over 11 bases. Germline-derived CDR1 and CDR2 are SGHRS and YFSETQ. The CDR3 sequence is 16 residues long. The ends lost 2 bases at V and 5 bases at J; junction bases unmatched: 8. Here the CDR3 reads CASSLGTGGPRETQYF. DNA for the CDR3: TGCGCCAGCAGCTTAGGGACAGGGGGGCCTCGGGAGACCCAGTACTTC. Complete variable domain (other parts from reference TRBV5-1 and TRBJ2-5): KAGVTQTPRYLIKTRGQQVTLSCSPISGHRSVSWYQQTPGQGLQFLFEYFSETQRNKGNFPGRFSGRQFSNSRSEMNVSTLELGDSALYLCASSLGTGGPRETQYFGPGTRLLVL.

The chain carries TRBV10-3 and TRBJ2-7, with D perhaps TRBD2 (5 bases). This CDR3 region has 14 residues. Deletions cut 4 bases from V and 0 bases from J, with 10 bases between. CDR1 is ENHRY and CDR2 is SYGVKD in the germline V gene. The CDR3: CAISVAQSSYEQYF. The CDR3 DNA follows: TGTGCCATCAGTGTAGCGCAGAGCTCCTACGAGCAGTACTTC.

The chain combines TRBV3-1 (or the pseudogene TRBV3-2) with TRBJ1-3; D gene ambiguous. Germline V gives CDR1 LGHDT, CDR2 YNNKEL (reference sequence). V lost 1 base and J lost 6, with 13 bases in between. This CDR3 comprises 15 residues. As DNA, the CDR3 is TGTGCCAGCAGCCAAGGAGGTGCTCTCGTAAACACCATATATTTT. Protein sequence: CASSQGGALVNTIYF.

This chain uses TRBV20-1 with TRBJ2-1; D might be TRBD1 (5 bases). Germline V gene sequence: CDR1 DFQATT, CDR2 SNEGSKA (reference sequence). The V and J ends lost 3 bases and 8 bases respectively, with 14 bases between them. This CDR3 is built from 13 residues. CDR3: CSASRTRMDEQFF. The CDR3 nucleotides read TGCAGTGCTAGTCGGACAAGGATGGATGAGCAGTTCTTC.

This chain joins TRBV6-2 or TRBV6-3 and TRBJ2-1; 8 nucleotides line up with TRBD2. There are 15 residues in the CDR3. The germline V gene encodes CDR1 MNHEY and CDR2 SVGEGT. V gave up 6 bases and J gave up 7 bases; unmatched junction bases: 11. DNA of the CDR3: TGTGCCAGCAGCCCCGGGGGGGCCGGGTGGAATGAGCAGTTCTTC. Residues: CASSPGGAGWNEQFF.

The gene calls are TRBV27 and TRBJ2-6; 9 bases are shared with TRBD1. The CDR3 has 19 residues. Germline values: CDR1 MNHEY, CDR2 SMNVEV (reference sequence). Germline trimming cut 10 bases from V and 1 base from J; bases unmatched to any gene: 17. CDR3 residues: CATTQSRDRVLSGANVLTF. The CDR3 DNA sequence: TGTGCCACCACCCAAAGCCGGGACAGGGTTCTTTCTGGGGCCAACGTCCTGACTTTC. The full variable domain, with the rest looked up from reference TRBV27 and TRBJ2-6, is EAQVTQNPRYLITVTGKKLTVTCSQNMNHEYMSWYRQDPGLGLRQIYYSMNVEVTDKGDVPEGYKVSRKEKRNFPLILESPSPNQTSLYFCATTQSRDRVLSGANVLTFGAGSRLTVL.

The J gene is TRBJ1-2, the V gene TRBV27; no definite D call. The CDR3 runs to 13 residues. Trimming took off 2 bases at V and 2 bases at J, with 6 bases between the two ends. Germline-derived CDR1 and CDR2 are MNHEY and SMNVEV (reference sequence). The CDR3 nucleotides read TGTGCCAGCAGTTTAGGAGGGAACTATGGCTACACCTTC. This codes for CASSLGGNYGYTF.

In this sample, this clone turned up once. The rearrangement uses TRBV11-3 and TRBJ2-5, with 8 bases lining up with TRBD1. CDR3 length: 15 residues. Germline values: CDR1 SGHNT, CDR2 YENEEA. The ends lost 5 bases at V and 3 bases at J; junction bases unmatched: 8. The CDR3 nucleotides are TGTGCCAGCAGCAACCGACAGGGGCGAAAAGAGACCCAGTACTTC. It encodes CASSNRQGRKETQYF.

In its sample, this clone was seen a few times. DNA of the CDR3: TGTGCCAGCAGCATATCAGGTAGCAATCAGCCCCAGCATTTT. Its protein is CASSISGSNQPQHF. This chain connects TRBV7-9 to TRBJ1-5; D unclear. CDR1 is SEHNR and CDR2 is FQNEAQ in the germline V gene (reference sequence). CDR3 length: 14 amino acids. Trimming shortened V by 5 bases and J by 0 bases, and 8 bases separated the two germline ends.

The genes are TRBV4-1 and TRBJ2-1; 13 bases agree with TRBD2. V trimming: 0 bases; J trimming: 4 bases; junction bases outside the gene matches: 9. The germline V gene has CDR1 MGHRA and CDR2 YSYEKL. The CDR3 runs 19 residues. This CDR3 is CASSQDSGLAGAGYNEQFF. The CDR3, as DNA: TGCGCCAGCAGCCAAGACTCCGGACTAGCGGGGGCGGGGTACAATGAGCAGTTCTTC.

The V and J genes are TRBV5-1 and TRBJ2-2; 13 bases are a match to TRBD2. V lost 3 bases and J lost 7; bases outside the gene matches: 9. This CDR3 contains 17 residues. CDR1 and CDR2 (germline): SGHRS, YFSETQ. The chain's CDR3 is CASSWSGLAGAGGELFF. The CDR3 region has the DNA TGCGCCAGCAGCTGGAGTGGACTAGCGGGAGCGGGCGGGGAGCTGTTTTTT. Drawing the rest from reference TRBV5-1 and TRBJ2-2, the complete variable domain is KAGVTQTPRYLIKTRGQQVTLSCSPISGHRSVSWYQQTPGQGLQFLFEYFSETQRNKGNFPGRFSGRQFSNSRSEMNVSTLELGDSALYLCASSWSGLAGAGGELFFGEGSRLTVL.

The J gene is TRBJ2-2, the V gene TRBV6-5; D might be TRBD1 (5 bases). The CDR3 consists of 16 residues. Between the trimmed V and J ends, which lost 2 bases and 6 bases, there was a span of 16 bases. CDR1 and CDR2 from the germline V gene are MNHEY and SVGAGI. CDR3 coding DNA: TGTGCCAGCAGTTACCTATCACAGGTTTCGGCCGGGGAGCTGTTTTTT. Translation gives CASSYLSQVSAGELFF.

J is TRBJ1-2 and V is TRBV5-1; 7 nucleotides match TRBD1. CDR3 length equals 13 residues. CDR1 and CDR2 (germline): SGHRS, YFSETQ. Losses at the gene ends were 4 bases for V and 2 bases for J; bases not matched to a gene: 2. The CDR3 nucleotides read TGCGCCAGCAGCATGGGACAGAACTATGGCTACACCTTC. Translation gives CASSMGQNYGYTF. Full variable domain (rest looked up from reference TRBV5-1 and TRBJ1-2): KAGVTQTPRYLIKTRGQQVTLSCSPISGHRSVSWYQQTPGQGLQFLFEYFSETQRNKGNFPGRFSGRQFSNSRSEMNVSTLELGDSALYLCASSMGQNYGYTFGSGTRLTVV.

To note about this clone: The same CDR3 can be traced to other DNA sequences in this sample. The V and J genes are TRBV5-4 and TRBJ1-2; 7 nucleotides match TRBD1. Germline V CDR1 and CDR2: SGHNT, YYREEE (reference sequence). The length of the CDR3 is 14 residues. J gave up 0 bases and V 4 bases, and 3 bases lay outside the gene matches. The DNA for the CDR3 is TGTGCCAGCAGCCTTGGGACAGCTAACTATGGCTACACCTTC. Encoded protein: CASSLGTANYGYTF.

The rearrangement uses TRBV18 and TRBJ2-7; 7 bases map to TRBD1. The CDR3 totals 15 residues. The germline V gene has CDR1 KGHSH and CDR2 LQKENI. Trimming cost V 2 bases and J 6 bases; bases outside gene matches: 10. This chain's CDR3 is CASSPRTGQPLEQYF. DNA for the CDR3: TGTGCCAGCTCACCAAGGACAGGTCAACCCCTCGAGCAGTACTTC.